The 20 T cell receptor beta chains below all came from one sample that was sequenced in a study of blood T cell repertoires in COVID-19. The method was immunoSEQ multiplex PCR; TCRdb's version includes in-frame clones alone and lacks a portion of them. The repertoire holds 200,000 to 300,000 clones, with over 70% as singletons. Sequencing used peripheral blood. These receptors came from a man between 40 and 49 years old with acute or convalescent COVID-19.

The rearrangement links TRBV12-3 or TRBV12-4 to TRBJ1-1; D perhaps matches TRBD1 (5 bases). With 1 base removed from V and 6 bases from J, the gap between germline ends came to 9 bases. CDR3 length: 13 residues. This CDR3 is CASSLGWGAEAFF. The DNA for the CDR3 is TGTGCCAGCAGTTTAGGATGGGGGGCTGAAGCTTTCTTT.

This chain links TRBV5-4 with TRBJ1-1; TRBD1 matches 8 bases. Germline CDR1 is SGHNT and CDR2 is YYREEE (reference sequence). The CDR3 is 16 residues long. V shed 0 bases and J 1 base; nucleotides not matched to a gene: 5. DNA for the CDR3: TGTGCCAGCAGCTTGGGCCAACAGGGGGGGAACACTGAAGCTTTCTTT. This encodes CASSLGQQGGNTEAFF. Based on the CDR3 plus reference TRBV5-4 and TRBJ1-1, the full variable domain is ETGVTQSPTHLIKTRGQQVTLRCSSQSGHNTVSWYQQALGQGPQFIFQYYREEENGRGNFPPRFSGLQFPNYSSELNVNALELDDSALYLCASSLGQQGGNTEAFFGQGTRLTVV.

V usage is TRBV6-1 and J usage is TRBJ1-5, with D unresolved. The V gene lost 0 bases and the J gene lost 5 bases, with 8 bases spanning the gap. The CDR3 has 14 residues. Per the germline V gene, CDR1 is MNHNS and CDR2 is SASEGT. CDR3 DNA sequence: TGTGCCAGCAGTGAAGCGGGCCGGTATCAGCCCCAGCATTTT. Translating it yields CASSEAGRYQPQHF.

In its sample, this clone was seen once. V and J are TRBV5-1 and TRBJ1-1; D may be TRBD1 (6 bases). Per germline, CDR1 SGHRS and CDR2 YFSETQ. This CDR3 comprises 14 residues. V lost 7 bases to trimming and J lost 1 base, with 14 bases between them. CDR3 residues: CASHLQQGNTEAFF. CDR3 coding DNA: TGCGCCAGCCACCTGCAACAGGGGAACACTGAAGCTTTCTTT.

Details on this clone: Other DNA variants within this sample encode the same CDR3. The chain combines TRBV18 with TRBJ1-2; 7 bases are a match to TRBD1. CDR1 and CDR2 (germline): KGHSH, LQKENI. The CDR3 extends over 13 amino acids. Trimming cost V 3 bases and J 4 bases; bases outside gene matches: 2. DNA of the CDR3: TGTGCCAGCTCACCGGGGACAGCCTATGGCTACACCTTC. This sequence encodes CASSPGTAYGYTF. The full variable domain, completed using reference TRBV18 and TRBJ1-2, is NAGVMQNPRHLVRRRGQEARLRCSPMKGHSHVYWYRQLPEEGLKFMVYLQKENIIDESGMPKERFSAEFPKEGPSILRIQQVVRGDSAAYFCASSPGTAYGYTFGSGTRLTVV.

The CDR3 loop is CASSLLSGVQNTEAFF. Written as DNA, the CDR3 is TGTGCCAGCAGCCTCCTCTCGGGGGTCCAGAACACTGAAGCTTTCTTT. The V gene is TRBV3-1 (or the pseudogene TRBV3-2), the J gene TRBJ1-1, with D possibly being TRBD1 (5 bases). Deletions cut 4 bases from V and 1 base from J, with 16 bases between. CDR1 and CDR2 from the germline V gene are LGHDT and YNNKEL (reference sequence). This CDR3 contains 16 residues.

The chain is built from TRBV9 and TRBJ1-6, with D unclear. Germline V gene data show CDR1 as SGDLS and CDR2 as YYNGEE. The germline V and J ends were trimmed by 3 bases and 6 bases, with 10 bases remaining between them. The CDR3 extends over 14 amino acids. This chain's CDR3 is CASSAEVGNSPLHF. In DNA, the CDR3 is TGTGCCAGCAGCGCAGAGGTGGGTAATTCACCCCTCCACTTT.

The chain links TRBV20-1 to TRBJ2-1, with D perhaps given as TRBD1 or TRBD2 (6 bases each). The CDR3 contains 13 residues. V lost 3 bases, J lost 8 bases, and 14 bases lay in between. Germline lookup yields CDR1 DFQATT and CDR2 SNEGSKA (reference sequence). In DNA form, the CDR3 reads TGCAGTGCTAGTGGGGGGACACGCGATGAGCAGTTCTTC. Amino acids: CSASGGTRDEQFF.

This chain uses TRBV6-5 with TRBJ1-2; TRBD1 matches 7 bases. Trimming at V came to 6 bases and at J to 9 bases, leaving 7 bases not matched to a gene. The CDR3 contains 12 residues. Germline values: CDR1 MNHEY, CDR2 SVGAGI. The CDR3 DNA reads TGTGCCAGCAGCCTGGGACAGACTAGCTACACCTTC. Protein product: CASSLGQTSYTF.

The chain carries TRBV18 and TRBJ2-5; 9 bases align to TRBD2. The V gene end was trimmed by 0 bases and the J gene end by 4 bases; junction bases not matched to a gene: 0. Germline loops: CDR1 KGHSH, CDR2 LQKENI. The CDR3 consists of 14 residues. The CDR3 region has the DNA TGTGCCAGCTCACCACCTAGCGGGGGAGAGACCCAGTACTTC. It specifies CASSPPSGGETQYF.

This clone was recorded only once. V is TRBV18 and J is TRBJ2-7; a possible D gene is TRBD2 (5 bases). In germline, CDR1 is KGHSH, CDR2 LQKENI. This CDR3 is built from 18 residues. Between the trimmed V and J ends, which lost 3 bases and 7 bases, there was a span of 28 bases. The CDR3 sequence is CASSPGFRSRRSGWEQYF. CDR3 DNA sequence: TGTGCCAGCTCACCGGGGTTTAGGTCACGGAGATCGGGGTGGGAGCAGTACTTC.

The chain joins TRBV19 to TRBJ2-1, with 11 bases identical to TRBD2. CDR1 and CDR2 (germline): LNHDA, SQIVND (reference sequence). The J segment lost 10 bases and the V segment lost 3 bases, leaving 8 bases of the junction unmatched. This CDR3 is built from 15 residues. The CDR3 sequence: CASSMVAGGLYEQFF. Written as DNA, the CDR3 is TGTGCCAGTAGTATGGTAGCGGGAGGGTTATACGAGCAGTTCTTC.

The chain employs TRBV5-1 and TRBJ1-5, with D possibly being TRBD1 (5 bases). CDR1 and CDR2 from the germline V gene are SGHRS and YFSETQ. V lost 4 bases to trimming and J lost 5 bases, with 16 bases between them. The CDR3 is 15 residues long. The CDR3 is CASSRDPQVDQPQHF. The CDR3 nucleotides read TGCGCCAGCAGCCGAGATCCACAGGTAGATCAGCCCCAGCATTTT.

This sequence joins TRBV7-9 and TRBJ2-7, with a tentative D call TRBD1 (7 bases). There are 16 residues in the CDR3. Per the germline V gene, CDR1 is SEHNR and CDR2 is FQNEAQ (reference sequence). V lost 1 base and J lost 5, with 18 bases in between. The CDR3 loop is CASSLGGAGQFDEQYF. The CDR3 nucleotides are TGTGCCAGCAGCTTAGGCGGCGCGGGACAGTTCGACGAGCAGTACTTC. The variable domain in full, completed from reference TRBV7-9 and TRBJ2-7, reads DTGVSQNPRHKITKRGQNVTFRCDPISEHNRLYWYRQTLGQGPEFLTYFQNEAQLEKSRLLSDRFSAERPKGSFSTLEIQRTEQGDSAMYLCASSLGGAGQFDEQYFGPGTRLTVT.

This chain joins TRBV11-3 and TRBJ2-2; no definite D call. V lost 4 bases, J lost 5 bases, and 8 bases lay in between. This CDR3 comprises 13 residues. CDR1 is SGHNT, CDR2 YENEEA, per germline. DNA of the CDR3: TGTGCCAGCAGCTCCCCGAGGACCGGGGAGCTGTTTTTT. Protein: CASSSPRTGELFF.

V usage is TRBV7-9 and J usage is TRBJ2-2; no firm D call. V was trimmed by 1 base and J by 3 bases, leaving 9 bases between them. The CDR3 is made up of 15 amino acids. Germline CDR1 and CDR2: SEHNR and FQNEAQ (reference sequence). The chain's CDR3 is CASSLVRRYTGELFF. The CDR3 DNA sequence: TGTGCCAGCAGCTTAGTCAGGCGCTACACCGGGGAGCTGTTTTTT.

In this sample, this clone turned up a few times. The J gene is TRBJ2-3, the V gene TRBV28; 7 bases match TRBD2. Germline V lookup: CDR1 MDHEN, CDR2 SYDVKM. V lost 2 bases to trimming and J lost 8 bases; unmatched junction nucleotides: 7. The CDR3 covers 14 residues. The CDR3 here is CASSLGGSIGTQYF. CDR3 coding DNA: TGTGCCAGCAGTTTAGGCGGGAGTATTGGTACGCAGTATTTT.

The V call is TRBV7-2, the J call TRBJ2-2; 7 bases fit TRBD2. Germline V gene data show CDR1 as SGHTA and CDR2 as FQGNSA. Trimming removed 6 bases from V and 10 bases from J; junction bases left unmatched: 11. This CDR3 is built from 14 residues. CDR3 amino acids: CASRPTSSQLELFF. The CDR3 nucleotides read TGTGCCAGCAGGCCGACTAGCTCCCAGTTGGAGCTGTTTTTT.

The rearrangement links TRBV7-2 to TRBJ1-5, with a possible D match to TRBD1 (6 bases). V was pared by 3 bases and J by 4 bases, with 13 bases between. In germline, CDR1 is SGHTA, CDR2 FQGNSA. This CDR3 spans 15 amino acids. This CDR3 is CASSFLGGGNQPQHF. The DNA for the CDR3 is TGTGCCAGCAGCTTTTTAGGGGGGGGGAATCAGCCCCAGCATTTT.

This clone was seen once. This chain connects TRBV11-2 to TRBJ1-5; D remains ambiguous. Germline CDR1 is SGHAT and CDR2 is FQNNGV. Trimming removed 6 bases at V and 0 bases at J, with 6 bases between. The length of the CDR3 is 13 residues. The CDR3: CASSSYSNQPQHF. The CDR3 coding sequence is TGTGCCAGCAGTTCCTATAGCAATCAGCCCCAGCATTTT.